This TCR beta chain comes out of a study of blood T cell repertoires in COVID-19. Study details: Researchers got acute and convalescent COVID-19 samples from the United States, Italy and Spain. The analysed material was cDNA or gDNA that came from T cells, B-cell-depleted T cells, or PBMCs.

Per the study methods: Nucleated cell counts were estimated from reference gene primer amplification. The repertoire was sequenced with immunoSEQ multiplex PCR; TCRdb's copy has only in-frame clones and lacks some. The V and J calls and clone size were taken over from that table, and D and trimming were inferred from the DNA. The profile covers around 15,000 clones, with approximately 89% appearing a single time and less than 15% taken by the ten largest. In germline, CDR1 is LGHDT, CDR2 YNNKEL (reference sequence). CDR3 length: 15 residues. V dropped 0 bases and J dropped 2 bases, with 10 bases sitting between them.

Input material: peripheral blood. This clonotype was obtained from a human donor in a cohort sampled during active COVID-19. The V gene is TRBV3-1 (or the pseudogene TRBV3-2), the J gene TRBJ2-5, with TRBD1 as a possible D gene (5 bases). CDR3 protein: CASSQDPTDQETQYF. In DNA form, the CDR3 reads TGTGCCAGCAGCCAAGACCCGACAGATCAAGAGACCCAGTACTTC.